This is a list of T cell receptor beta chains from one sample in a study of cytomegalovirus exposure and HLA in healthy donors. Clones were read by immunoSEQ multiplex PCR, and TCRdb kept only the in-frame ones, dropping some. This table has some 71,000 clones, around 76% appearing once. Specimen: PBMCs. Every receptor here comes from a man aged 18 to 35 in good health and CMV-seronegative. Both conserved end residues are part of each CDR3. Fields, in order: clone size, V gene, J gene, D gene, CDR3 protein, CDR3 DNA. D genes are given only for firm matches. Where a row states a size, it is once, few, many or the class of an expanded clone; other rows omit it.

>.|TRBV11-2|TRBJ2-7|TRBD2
CASSLGLLYEQYF
TGTGCCAGCAGCTTGGGACTACTCTACGAGCAGTACTTC
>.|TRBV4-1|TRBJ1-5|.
CASSQAPGSNQPQHF
TGCGCCAGCAGCCAAGCACCGGGTAGCAATCAGCCCCAGCATTTT
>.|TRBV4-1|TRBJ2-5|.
CASSEAGVLETQYF
TGCGCCAGCAGCGAAGCAGGGGTTTTGGAGACCCAGTACTTC
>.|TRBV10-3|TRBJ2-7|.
CAISRSLYEQYF
TGTGCCATTTCCAGGTCCCTCTACGAGCAGTACTTC
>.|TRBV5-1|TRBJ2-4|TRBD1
CASSPGQEGNIQYF
TGCGCCAGCAGCCCTGGACAGGAAGGAAACATTCAGTACTTC
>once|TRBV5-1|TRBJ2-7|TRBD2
CASSPSGGPSYEQYF
TGCGCCAGCAGCCCTAGCGGGGGGCCCTCCTACGAGCAGTACTTC
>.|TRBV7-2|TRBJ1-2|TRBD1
CASTLQGANYGYTF
TGTGCCAGCACCTTACAGGGGGCTAACTATGGCTACACCTTC
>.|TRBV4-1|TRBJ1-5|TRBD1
CASSLTTGGKNQPQHF
TGCGCCAGCAGCCTAACGACAGGGGGAAAGAATCAGCCCCAGCATTTT
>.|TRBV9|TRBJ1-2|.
CASSGGTEYYGYTF
TGTGCCAGCAGCGGCGGGACCGAATACTATGGCTACACCTTC
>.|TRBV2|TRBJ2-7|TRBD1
CASRPDRASYEQYF
TGTGCCAGCAGACCGGACAGGGCTTCCTACGAGCAGTACTTC
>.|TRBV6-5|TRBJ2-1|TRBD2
CASSYRGEPGNEQFF
TGTGCCAGCAGTTACCGGGGGGAGCCTGGGAATGAGCAGTTCTTC
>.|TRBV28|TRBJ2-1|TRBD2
CASRFGLAGIHNEQFF
TGTGCCAGCAGATTTGGACTAGCGGGGATCCACAATGAGCAGTTCTTC
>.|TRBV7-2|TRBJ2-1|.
CASSLAGGPLNEQFF
TGTGCCAGCAGCTTAGCGGGGGGGCCCCTCAATGAGCAGTTCTTC
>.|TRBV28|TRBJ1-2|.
CASSTRGGAANYGYTF
TGTGCCAGCAGTACTCGCGGGGGTGCCGCTAACTATGGCTACACCTTC
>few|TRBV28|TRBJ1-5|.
CASSPPFQPQHF
TGTGCCAGCAGTCCTCCGTTCCAGCCCCAGCATTTT
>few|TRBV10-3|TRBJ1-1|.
CAISQEPGATEAFF
TGTGCCATCAGCCAAGAGCCAGGGGCCACTGAAGCTTTCTTT
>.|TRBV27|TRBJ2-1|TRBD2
CASSFQSGGAYNEQFF
TGTGCCAGCAGCTTCCAAAGCGGGGGGGCATACAATGAGCAGTTCTTC
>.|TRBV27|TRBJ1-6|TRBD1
CASSLLGPGQGLTPLHF
TGTGCCAGCAGTTTACTCGGACCCGGACAGGGGTTGACACCCCTCCACTTT
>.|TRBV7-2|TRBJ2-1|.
CASSLQNVFPYNEQFF
TGTGCCAGCAGCTTACAAAATGTTTTCCCCTACAATGAGCAGTTCTTC
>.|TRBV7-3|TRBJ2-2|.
CASSLNSGGSLNTGELFF
TGTGCCAGCAGCTTAAATTCTGGGGGCTCCCTTAACACCGGGGAGCTGTTTTTT
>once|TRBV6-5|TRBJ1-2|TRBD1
CASRFRTGTYGYTF
TGTGCCAGCAGGTTCCGGACAGGGACCTATGGCTACACCTTC
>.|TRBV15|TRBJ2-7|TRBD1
CATSRTRQGKSSYEQYF
TGTGCCACCAGCAGAACCAGACAGGGAAAGAGCTCCTACGAGCAGTACTTC
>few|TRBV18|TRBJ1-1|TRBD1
CASSPVRTGNTEAFF
TGTGCCAGCTCACCAGTAAGGACAGGGAACACTGAAGCTTTCTTT
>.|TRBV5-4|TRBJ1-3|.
CASSLTGRGNTIYF
TGTGCCAGCAGCTTGACAGGGCGAGGAAACACCATATATTTT